Listed below are T cell receptor beta chains from one sample, sequenced in a study of radiotherapy plus CTLA-4 blockade in lung cancer. Produced via immunoSEQ multiplex PCR; TCRdb's table is partial and in-frame only. The table lists 95,000 to 150,000 clones, around 90% of them singletons. Specimen: peripheral blood, collected from a patient treated with radiotherapy plus ipilimumab. These receptors all come from a human donor with non-small cell lung cancer that progressed on radiotherapy plus ipilimumab. Both conserved end residues are part of each CDR3. Fields, in order: V gene, D gene, J gene, clone size, CDR3 protein, CDR3 DNA. The D gene is left open where the match is weak. Clone size appears in some rows only: once, few, many, or a class for an expanded clone.

TRBV18	TRBD1	TRBJ1-2	.	CASSPVQGAGYGYTF	TGTGCCAGCTCACCGGTACAGGGGGCCGGCTATGGCTACACCTTC
TRBV19	.	TRBJ2-1	.	CASSIFNEQFF	TGTGCCAGTAGTATCTTCAATGAGCAGTTCTTC
TRBV6-5	.	TRBJ1-3	few	CASSPGSGGNTIYF	TGTGCCAGCAGTCCCGGGTCGGGCGGAAACACCATATATTTT
TRBV6-1	TRBD1	TRBJ2-7	.	CASSDRDRGNEQYF	TGTGCCAGCAGTGACCGGGACAGGGGCAACGAGCAGTACTTC
TRBV5-1	TRBD2	TRBJ2-1	.	CASSPRVGGVQFF	TGCGCCAGCAGCCCCCGCGTTGGGGGGGTGCAGTTCTTC
TRBV7-9	.	TRBJ2-2	.	CASTDEAGIRGELFF	TGTGCCAGCACCGACGAGGCGGGTATAAGGGGGGAGCTGTTTTTT
TRBV5-1	.	TRBJ1-4	.	CASSMGAVGTNEKLFF	TGCGCCAGCAGCATGGGGGCGGTTGGAACTAATGAAAAACTGTTTTTT
TRBV7-8	.	TRBJ2-2	.	CASSLAGRPNTGELFF	TGTGCCAGCAGCTTAGCCGGGCGACCGAACACCGGGGAGCTGTTTTTT
TRBV5-1	.	TRBJ2-2	.	CASSLTRTGELFF	TGCGCCAGCAGCTTGACGAGGACCGGGGAGCTGTTTTTT
TRBV5-4	TRBD2	TRBJ2-1	.	CASSSSRTSGNNEQFF	TGTGCCAGCAGCTCATCGAGGACTAGCGGAAACAATGAGCAGTTCTTC
TRBV19	.	TRBJ2-3	.	CASSMRGTNTQYF	TGTGCCAGTAGTATGAGGGGAACAAATACGCAGTATTTT
TRBV4-1	TRBD2	TRBJ2-1	.	CASSQGRASGLYNEQFF	TGCGCCAGCAGCCAAGGACGGGCTAGCGGCCTCTACAATGAGCAGTTCTTC
TRBV4-1	.	TRBJ2-1	.	CASSPRGSLAYNEQFF	TGCGCCAGCAGCCCCCGTGGGAGCTTGGCCTACAATGAGCAGTTCTTC
TRBV4-1	TRBD1	TRBJ2-6	once	CASSQLDWTGFGTGANVLTF	TGCGCCAGCAGCCAATTAGACTGGACAGGGTTTGGTACCGGGGCCAACGTCCTGACTTTC
TRBV25-1	.	TRBJ2-7	.	CASSGLTGLREQYF	TGTGCCAGCAGTGGGCTCACGGGTTTACGCGAGCAGTACTTC
TRBV4-2	TRBD1	TRBJ1-1	once	CASSQEQGMNTEAFF	TGTGCCAGCAGCCAAGAACAGGGGATGAACACTGAAGCTTTCTTT
TRBV4-1	.	TRBJ2-3	.	CASSVSQADTQYF	TGCGCCAGCAGCGTTAGTCAGGCGGATACGCAGTATTTT
TRBV27	.	TRBJ2-1	.	CASSFRSPRGSYNEQFF	TGTGCCAGCAGTTTTCGATCCCCCCGGGGCTCCTACAATGAGCAGTTCTTC
TRBV5-4	.	TRBJ2-7	.	CASSLTSQGPYEQYF	TGTGCCAGCAGTTTAACGTCGCAGGGCCCCTACGAGCAGTACTTC
TRBV5-1	TRBD1	TRBJ2-5	once	CASSLEQGVWETQYF	TGCGCCAGCAGCTTGGAGCAGGGGGTGTGGGAGACCCAGTACTTC
TRBV6-1	TRBD2	TRBJ2-3	.	CASSTAGGNTDTQYF	TGTGCCAGCAGTACAGCGGGAGGGAACACAGATACGCAGTATTTT
TRBV9	.	TRBJ2-3	.	CASSEGGTDTQYF	TGTGCCAGCTCGGAGGGGGGCACAGATACGCAGTATTTT
TRBV28	.	TRBJ1-1	.	CASSPGRAGMWVHSNTEAFF	TGTGCCAGCAGTCCAGGGCGCGCGGGGATGTGGGTCCATTCGAACACTGAAGCTTTCTTT
TRBV10-3	TRBD2	TRBJ2-7	.	CAIASAGGEQYF	TGTGCCATCGCCTCGGCGGGAGGCGAGCAGTACTTC
TRBV5-6	TRBD2	TRBJ2-2	.	CASSLSGANTGELFF	TGTGCCAGCAGCTTAAGCGGGGCCAACACCGGGGAGCTGTTTTTT
TRBV27	TRBD2	TRBJ2-1	.	CASSPRLLAGNNEQFF	TGTGCCAGCAGTCCCCGGTTGCTAGCGGGGAACAATGAGCAGTTCTTC
TRBV2	.	TRBJ2-7	.	CASEQVPYEQYF	TGTGCCAGCGAACAGGTTCCCTACGAGCAGTACTTC
TRBV7-6	.	TRBJ2-1	.	CASSFWDNNEQFF	TGTGCCAGCAGCTTTTGGGATAACAATGAGCAGTTCTTC
TRBV2	.	TRBJ2-5	.	CASGGEYDQETQYF	TGTGCCAGCGGCGGAGAATACGACCAAGAGACCCAGTACTTC
TRBV11-3	.	TRBJ1-1	.	CASSVTQNTEAFF	TGTGCCAGCAGCGTGACACAGAACACTGAAGCTTTCTTT
TRBV4-2	TRBD2	TRBJ2-7	.	CASSQSSGTSVEQYF	TGTGCCAGCAGCCAAAGTTCCGGGACTAGCGTCGAGCAGTACTTC
TRBV30	.	TRBJ1-1	.	CAWSVSQNTEAFF	TGTGCCTGGAGTGTAAGTCAAAACACTGAAGCTTTCTTT
TRBV19	TRBD1	TRBJ1-2	.	CASSTGQGRGYTF	TGTGCCAGTAGTACGGGACAGGGGAGAGGCTACACCTTC
TRBV7-3	TRBD2	TRBJ2-1	.	CASSLSAGGFNEQFF	TGTGCCAGCAGCTTATCAGCGGGAGGTTTCAATGAGCAGTTCTTC
TRBV10-3	.	TRBJ1-1	once	CAISDVREAFF	TGTGCCATCAGTGACGTCCGTGAAGCTTTCTTT
TRBV7-9	.	TRBJ1-5	once	CASSLDGPNQPQHF	TGTGCCAGCAGCTTGGACGGGCCAAATCAGCCCCAGCATTTT
TRBV5-4	.	TRBJ1-1	.	CASSPKIVGTEAFF	TGTGCCAGCAGCCCAAAAATAGTTGGTACTGAAGCTTTCTTT
TRBV27	TRBD1	TRBJ2-1	.	CASRDGTALYNEQFF	TGTGCCAGCAGGGACGGGACAGCCCTTTACAATGAGCAGTTCTTC
TRBV7-8	.	TRBJ1-1	.	CASSLTGMITEAFF	TGTGCCAGCAGCTTAACGGGTATGATCACTGAAGCTTTCTTT
TRBV19	.	TRBJ1-1	.	CASRIRDPGGEAFF	TGTGCCAGTAGGATCCGGGACCCGGGGGGTGAAGCTTTCTTT
TRBV15	TRBD2	TRBJ2-1	.	CATGASGYNEQFF	TGTGCCACCGGGGCTAGCGGCTACAATGAGCAGTTCTTC
TRBV21-1	.	TRBJ2-7	.	CASSKLARDRNSYEQYF	TGTGCCAGCAGCAAGCTAGCCCGGGACCGAAACTCCTACGAGCAGTACTTC
TRBV15	.	TRBJ1-1	.	CATSTAVGRRTEAFF	TGTGCCACCAGCACCGCAGTGGGGCGGAGGACTGAAGCTTTCTTT
TRBV6-6	.	TRBJ2-2	.	CASSYQDPSTGELFF	TGTGCCAGCAGTTACCAGGACCCCAGCACCGGGGAGCTGTTTTTT
TRBV27	.	TRBJ1-2	.	CASSYRENYGYTF	TGTGCCAGCAGTTACAGGGAGAACTATGGCTACACCTTC
TRBV7-9	TRBD1	TRBJ2-1	.	CASSSGQGNEQFF	TGTGCCAGCAGCTCCGGACAGGGCAATGAGCAGTTCTTC
TRBV5-1	TRBD2	TRBJ2-7	.	CASSPRRGGYEQYF	TGCGCCAGCAGCCCCCGACGGGGGGGCTACGAGCAGTACTTC
TRBV5-4	.	TRBJ2-5	.	CASSPPGPNLETQYF	TGTGCCAGCAGCCCCCCGGGACCAAACTTAGAGACCCAGTACTTC
TRBV5-6	.	TRBJ1-3	.	CASRGPRPSSSGNTIYF	TGTGCCAGCAGGGGTCCTAGACCGAGTTCCTCTGGAAACACCATATATTTT
TRBV6-5	TRBD1	TRBJ2-3	.	CATKTGGSDTQYF	TGTGCCACCAAGACAGGGGGCTCAGATACGCAGTATTTT
TRBV7-3	TRBD2	TRBJ2-3	.	CASSLLAATDTQYF	TGTGCCAGCAGCTTACTAGCGGCCACAGATACGCAGTATTTT
TRBV12-5	.	TRBJ1-2	.	CASGLVVGKMSGGYTF	TGTGCTAGTGGTTTGGTAGTGGGGAAGATGAGCGGGGGCTACACCTTC
TRBV7-2	TRBD2	TRBJ2-7	.	CASSLFPGLAEFF	TGTGCCAGCAGTCTTTTCCCGGGACTAGCGGAATTTTTC
TRBV6-6	.	TRBJ1-3	few	CASSSPPGFSGNTIYF	TGTGCCAGCAGTTCCCCGCCGGGGTTCTCTGGAAACACCATATATTTT
TRBV6-5	.	TRBJ1-2	.	CASSLYGGSNGYTF	TGTGCCAGCAGCCTTTACGGAGGGTCCAATGGCTACACCTTC
TRBV5-1	.	TRBJ1-3	.	CASSYGLASGNTIYF	TGCGCCAGCAGCTATGGACTTGCTTCTGGAAACACCATATATTTT
TRBV18	TRBD2	TRBJ2-5	.	CASSPPRLEREAQETQYF	TGTGCCAGCTCACCCCCCCGACTCGAGCGGGAAGCCCAAGAGACCCAGTACTTC